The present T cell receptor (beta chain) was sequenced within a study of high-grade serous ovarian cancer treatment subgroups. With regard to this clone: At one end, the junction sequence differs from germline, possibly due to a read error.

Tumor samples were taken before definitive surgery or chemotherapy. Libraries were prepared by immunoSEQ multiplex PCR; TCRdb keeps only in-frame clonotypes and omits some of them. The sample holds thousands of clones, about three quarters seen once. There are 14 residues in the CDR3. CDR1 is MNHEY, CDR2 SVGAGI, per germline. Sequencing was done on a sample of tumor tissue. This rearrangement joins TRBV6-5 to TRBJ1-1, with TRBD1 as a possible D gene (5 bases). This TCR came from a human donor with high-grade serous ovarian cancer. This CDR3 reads CAISAGHLGTEAFF. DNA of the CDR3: TGTGCCATCAGTGCAGGGCACCTGGGCACTGAAGCTTTCTTT.